This T cell receptor (beta chain) emerged from a study of shared clonotypes between healthy human individuals. Assay runs were performed at deep level. Measured with immunoSEQ multiplex PCR; TCRdb has only the in-frame clones, and not every one. The repertoire holds about 2.1 million clones, about 93% seen once, with under 2% in the top ten. Study outcomes and limitations: Estimated richness was generally greater in naive than memory subsets. About 5.2% was the fraction of naive CD4 clonotypes found shared across a few donors.

Germline-derived CDR1 and CDR2 are SEHNR and FQNEAQ (reference sequence). Trimming took 5 bases from V and 1 from J, leaving 12 bases between them. The CDR3 runs to 14 residues. CD45RO negativity and positive selection for CCR7 defined naive CD8 cells, a population that excluded terminally differentiated effector memory CD45RA+ cells. On this clone itself: Its antigen is as yet unknown.

The clonotype originates from a man between 18 and 29 years old in good health. Some clones in this sample may be carry-over from other donors' samples. The V call is TRBV7-9, the J call TRBJ2-7, with D unclear. Sequenced: naive CD8+ T cells from PBMCs. CDR3 bases: TGTGCCAGCAGCCAACCCGGCAGGTCCTACGAGCAGTACTTC. This translates into CASSQPGRSYEQYF.